A single sample gave rise to the 28 T cell receptor beta chains below, sequenced in a study of blood T cell repertoires in COVID-19. Assay: immunoSEQ multiplex PCR; the TCRdb copy retains only in-frame clones and omits some. Here the sample spans about 430,000 clones, around 87% being singletons. The sequencing input was PBMCs or T cells enriched from blood (not recorded which). The origin of the receptors is a man aged 25 to 40 who had recovered from COVID-19.

The table lists this clone with a count of one. The J gene is TRBJ1-5, the V gene TRBV21-1; TRBD1 is the table's D call, not checked against the DNA. TRBV21-1 constitutes a pseudogene. CDR3 length: 17 amino acids. This CDR3 is CASSPTEDRDSNQPQHF. The DNA of the CDR3 is TGTGCCAGCAGCCCGACGGAGGACAGGGATAGCAATCAGCCCCAGCATTTT.

V gene TRBV29-1 combines with J gene TRBJ1-1; D gene uncertain. The CDR3 sequence is 11 residues long. Looked up from germline, CDR1 is SQVTM and CDR2 is ANQGSEA. With 4 bases removed from V and 5 bases from J, the gap between germline ends came to 8 bases. CDR3 in DNA: TGCAGCGTTGGCGGTGGGACTGAAGCTTTCTTT. Translated, it gives CSVGGGTEAFF.

The chain recombines TRBV27 with TRBJ1-6, with 12 bases fitting TRBD1. In germline, CDR1 is MNHEY, CDR2 SMNVEV (reference sequence). The ends lost 2 bases at V and 9 bases at J; junction bases unmatched: 8. This CDR3 has 17 residues. In DNA, the CDR3 is TGTGCCAGCAGTTTACAACCCGGGACAGGGGGCGGTTCACCCCTCCACTTT. It is translated as CASSLQPGTGGGSPLHF.

As for this clone: Distinct nucleotide sequences in the sample also encode this CDR3. The rearrangement joins TRBV7-2 to TRBJ1-5; D perhaps matches TRBD1 (5 bases). Germline V gene sequence: CDR1 SGHTA, CDR2 FQGNSA. The CDR3 runs to 15 residues. V lost 5 bases and J 4 bases, leaving 15 bases between the germline ends. CDR3 DNA sequence: TGTGCCAGCAGCCCCCAGGTAGGGGCTAATCAGCCCCAGCATTTT. As protein: CASSPQVGANQPQHF. Using reference TRBV7-2 and TRBJ1-5 for the parts outside the CDR3, the full variable domain is GAGVSQSPSNKVTEKGKDVELRCDPISGHTALYWYRQSLGQGLEFLIYFQGNSAPDKSGLPSDRFSAERTGGSVSTLTIQRTQQEDSAVYLCASSPQVGANQPQHFGDGTRLSIL.

V is TRBV6-5 and J is TRBJ2-5, with 11 bases aligning to TRBD2. The CDR3 is 15 residues long. CDR1 MNHEY and CDR2 SVGAGI come from the germline V gene. J gave up 5 bases and V 6 bases, and 8 bases lay outside the gene matches. CDR3 loop: CASRPLAGVGETQYF. The CDR3 coding sequence is TGTGCCAGCAGACCACTAGCGGGAGTGGGTGAGACCCAGTACTTC.

The CDR3 reads CASRQRTSFDTGELFF. The CDR3 DNA sequence: TGCGCCAGCCGACAAAGAACTAGCTTCGACACCGGGGAGCTGTTTTTT. The chain employs TRBV5-1 and TRBJ2-2, with D maybe TRBD2 (6 bases). The germline CDR1 and CDR2 sequences are SGHRS and YFSETQ. V shed 7 bases and J shed 3 bases, with 19 bases lying between them. This CDR3 is 16 amino acids long.

This clone is a singleton in its sample. The chain couples TRBV11-3 to TRBJ2-1; perhaps TRBD2 as D (6 bases). This CDR3 contains 14 residues. Between the trimmed V and J ends, which lost 4 bases and 5 bases, there was a span of 12 bases. Germline V gives CDR1 SGHNT, CDR2 YENEEA. CDR3 nucleotides: TGTGCCAGCAGCTCAACGCGGGGAAACAATGAGCAGTTCTTC. Its translation is CASSSTRGNNEQFF.

V usage is TRBV14 and J usage is TRBJ2-1; 11 bases agree with TRBD2. In germline, CDR1 is SGHDN, CDR2 FVKESK. V gave up 7 bases and J gave up 9 bases; unmatched junction bases: 8. The CDR3 consists of 14 residues. In DNA, the CDR3 is TGTGCCAGCATGGAGACTAGCGGGAAGATTGAGCAGTTCTTC. Amino acids: CASMETSGKIEQFF.

The chain uses TRBV25-1 and TRBJ2-1; 8 bases agree with TRBD2. J gave up 5 bases and V 11 bases, and 11 bases lay outside the gene matches. The CDR3 runs 14 residues. Germline V gene sequence: CDR1 MGHDK, CDR2 SYGVNS. DNA for the CDR3: TGTGCCGGGAGTTGCGGGAGGAAAGACAATGAGCAGTTCTTC. As protein: CAGSCGRKDNEQFF.

The rearrangement joins TRBV5-4 to TRBJ1-1; the match to TRBD1 covers 11 bases. The germline CDR1 and CDR2 sequences are SGHNT and YYREEE (reference sequence). The CDR3 has 16 amino acids. J was trimmed by 4 bases and V by 0 bases; bases with no gene match: 5. In nucleotides, the CDR3 is TGTGCCAGCAGCTTGGCTCTTGGGACAGGGGGCACTGAAGCTTTCTTT. This translates into CASSLALGTGGTEAFF.

The chain employs TRBV24-1 and TRBJ1-3, with a possible D match to TRBD1 (5 bases). This CDR3 region has 14 residues. The V and J ends lost 12 bases and 4 bases respectively, with 18 bases between them. The germline gives CDR1 KGHDR, CDR2 SFDVKD. CDR3 loop: CALGTGWWGNTIYF. The CDR3 DNA sequence: TGTGCCCTCGGGACTGGGTGGTGGGGAAACACCATATATTTT.

The chain uses TRBV6-6 and TRBJ2-3, with 15 bases lining up with TRBD2. V trimming: 6 bases; J trimming: 10 bases; junction bases outside the gene matches: 8. The CDR3 contains 15 residues. The germline V gene has CDR1 MNHNY and CDR2 SVGAGI (reference sequence). CDR3 protein: CASSSRGLAGGAQYF. The CDR3 DNA follows: TGTGCCAGCAGCTCACGAGGACTAGCGGGAGGGGCGCAGTATTTT.

This rearrangement joins TRBV28 to TRBJ2-1; 7 nucleotides agree with TRBD1. Germline lookup yields CDR1 MDHEN and CDR2 SYDVKM. J was trimmed by 1 base and V by 3 bases; bases with no gene match: 6. The CDR3 extends over 16 amino acids. CDR3 sequence: CASSLRLQGSYNEQFF. In DNA, the CDR3 is TGTGCCAGCAGTTTGAGGTTACAGGGGTCCTACAATGAGCAGTTCTTC.

This chain connects TRBV4-2 to TRBJ2-7, with 8 bases aligning to TRBD2. Germline V gene lookup returns CDR1 LGHNA and CDR2 YNFKEQ. The CDR3 runs to 15 residues. V lost 0 bases to trimming and J lost 4 bases; unmatched junction nucleotides: 5. The CDR3 nucleotides read TGTGCCAGCAGCCAAGATCTAGTAGCGGGATACGAGCAGTACTTC. This translates into CASSQDLVAGYEQYF.

The rearrangement uses TRBV28 and TRBJ1-2; TRBD1 matches 7 bases. The CDR3 is 12 amino acids. V gave up 8 bases and J gave up 4 bases; unmatched junction bases: 4. Germline CDR1 reads MDHEN; CDR2 reads SYDVKM. The DNA for the CDR3 is TGTGCCAGCTCCTCAGGGGGCTATGGCTACACCTTC. The encoded protein is CASSSGGYGYTF.

The chain combines TRBV25-1 with TRBJ1-2; D call uncertain. V was clipped by 2 bases and J by 3 bases, with 4 bases between them. CDR1 and CDR2 (germline): MGHDK, SYGVNS. The CDR3 has 12 residues. CDR3 DNA: TGTGCCAGCAGTGAAGGCCACTATGGCTACACCTTC. Encoded protein: CASSEGHYGYTF.

This sequence joins TRBV5-1 and TRBJ1-6, with D maybe TRBD1 (6 bases). CDR1 is SGHRS, CDR2 YFSETQ, per germline. This CDR3 region has 14 residues. Trimming left V 0 bases short and J 8 bases short, with 9 bases between. CDR3: CASSLGQADSPLHF. CDR3 coding DNA: TGCGCCAGCAGCTTGGGACAGGCCGATTCACCCCTCCACTTT.

This chain connects TRBV19 to TRBJ1-2, with a tentative D call TRBD1 (5 bases). This CDR3 comprises 13 residues. CDR1 and CDR2 from the germline V gene are LNHDA and SQIVND (reference sequence). Trimming cost V 7 bases and J 4 bases, with 13 bases left between them. CDR3 bases: TGTGCCAGTATGCCGAAGGGACTCTATGGCTACACCTTC. Its translation is CASMPKGLYGYTF.

The J gene is TRBJ2-1, the V gene TRBV5-1; tentatively, D is TRBD1 (6 bases). The CDR3 extends over 16 amino acids. Germline V CDR1 and CDR2: SGHRS, YFSETQ. Trimming removed 4 bases from V and 9 bases from J, with 23 bases in between. CDR3: CASSLNLRQAGSEQFF. DNA of the CDR3: TGCGCCAGCAGCCTCAATCTGAGACAGGCCGGCAGTGAGCAGTTCTTC.

The CDR3: CASSAGVAGTDTQYF. The CDR3 bases are TGTGCCAGTAGTGCCGGGGTAGCGGGCACAGATACGCAGTATTTT. This sequence joins TRBV19 and TRBJ2-3; a possible D gene is TRBD2 (6 bases). The germline V gene encodes CDR1 LNHDA and CDR2 SQIVND (reference sequence). The CDR3 length is 15 residues. V gave up 5 bases and J gave up 1 base, with 13 bases separating them.

J is TRBJ2-7 and V is TRBV27; no clear D gene. The CDR3 has 13 residues. Germline values: CDR1 MNHEY, CDR2 SMNVEV (reference sequence). V dropped 6 bases and J dropped 4 bases, with 13 bases sitting between them. The CDR3 nucleotides are TGTGCCAGCAGCGGCTCAGGCCGTTACGAGCAGTACTTC. Protein sequence: CASSGSGRYEQYF.

The gene calls are TRBV4-1 and TRBJ1-3, with a tentative D call TRBD1 (6 bases). Germline CDR1 and CDR2: MGHRA and YSYEKL. This CDR3 spans 16 amino acids. The ends were cut back, 1 base at V and 0 bases at J, with 10 bases in the middle. The DNA for the CDR3 is TGCGCCAGCAGCCAAGTAGGGGACACCTCTGGAAACACCATATATTTT. It encodes CASSQVGDTSGNTIYF.

V gene TRBV3-1 (or the pseudogene TRBV3-2) combines with J gene TRBJ1-1, with a weak D call TRBD1 (6 bases). The CDR3 runs 14 residues. Germline-derived CDR1 and CDR2 are LGHDT and YNNKEL (reference sequence). V was trimmed by 1 base and J by 6 bases, leaving 12 bases between them. The CDR3 nucleotides read TGTGCCAGCAGCCAAGGAACAGGGAAGTCTGAAGCTTTCTTT. Protein: CASSQGTGKSEAFF.

The chain combines TRBV11-3 with TRBJ2-2, with TRBD2 matching 9 bases. Trimming cost V 5 bases and J 6 bases; bases outside gene matches: 4. The CDR3 is 14 residues long. Germline V gene data show CDR1 as SGHNT and CDR2 as YENEEA. The CDR3 here is CASSPGTSPGELFF. The DNA for the CDR3 is TGTGCCAGCAGCCCAGGGACTAGCCCCGGGGAGCTGTTTTTT.

The V gene is TRBV28, the J gene TRBJ1-6; TRBD1 aligns across 8 bases. The CDR3 totals 15 residues. Germline CDR1 is MDHEN and CDR2 is SYDVKM. V gave up 6 bases and J gave up 5 bases; unmatched junction bases: 6. This CDR3 reads CASSRDRGNNSPLHF. CDR3 coding DNA: TGTGCCAGCAGCCGCGACAGGGGAAATAATTCACCCCTCCACTTT.

The rearrangement joins TRBV28 to TRBJ2-5; TRBD2 aligns across 8 bases. The CDR3 contains 15 residues. The germline V gene has CDR1 MDHEN and CDR2 SYDVKM. V lost 7 bases, J lost 3 bases, and 10 bases stayed unmatched. The CDR3 is CASTPGGNWKETQYF. CDR3 nucleotides: TGTGCCAGCACCCCGGGGGGGAATTGGAAAGAGACCCAGTACTTC.

The V and J genes are TRBV24-1 and TRBJ2-7; perhaps TRBD1 as D (6 bases). Germline values: CDR1 KGHDR, CDR2 SFDVKD. V was shortened by 9 bases and J by 2 bases, with 13 bases between the two germline ends. This CDR3 has 13 amino acids. The CDR3 bases are TGTGCCACCTCGGACAGCGCGACCTACGAGCAGTACTTC. Translation: CATSDSATYEQYF.

This clone appeared once. V is TRBV14 and J is TRBJ1-6; TRBD1 agrees at 10 bases. The V and J ends lost 2 bases and 8 bases, in that order; junction bases with no gene match: 9. This CDR3 comprises 17 residues. Germline V gene lookup returns CDR1 SGHDN and CDR2 FVKESK. The CDR3 nucleotides are TGTGCCAGCAGCCAAACCGGGACAGGGGCCTTATATTCACCCCTCCACTTT. This codes for CASSQTGTGALYSPLHF.